The 31 T cell receptor beta chains in this list originate from one sample, sequenced in a study of regulatory T cells in long-lasting Graves disease. Time point in this sample: newly diagnosed GD, antithyroid drugs for less than 3 months. The TCR library was made from RNA extracted from PBMCs. HTBI primers from iRepertoire and Arm-PCR of CDR3 regions yielded the TCR beta libraries. One entry per CDR3 protein, called by TCRdb with MiXCR from the multiplex PCR reads. Of some 400,000 distinct CDR3 sequences listed, about 15% are singletons. This sample was also put to use in a study of T cells in Graves' hyperthyroidism and ophthalmopathy.

Sequenced material: peripheral blood mononuclear cells (PBMCs), taken at new diagnosis, from a patient treated with antithyroid drugs. The receptors stem from a woman aged 25 to 45 with Graves disease.

This clonotype was seen many times. A junction end diverges from the germline sequence, so it may reflect a read error. In DNA, the CDR3 is TGTGCCAGCAGTGCACTGACTAGCGGGAGTACAGAAGATACGCAGTACTTT. It codes for CASSALTSGSTEDTQYF. The chain is built from TRBV28 and TRBJ2-3; 12 nucleotides align to TRBD2. The CDR3 length is 17 residues. Germline lookup yields CDR1 MDHEN and CDR2 SYDVKM.

The V gene is TRBV2, the J gene TRBJ2-5; 10 nucleotides line up with TRBD2. Germline loops: CDR1 SNHLY, CDR2 FYNNEI. The CDR3 extends over 14 amino acids. Losses at the gene ends were 5 bases for V and 5 bases for J; bases not matched to a gene: 5. The CDR3 spells CASSFMTSGETQYF. In DNA form, the CDR3 reads TGTGCCAGCAGTTTTATGACTAGCGGGGAGACCCAGTACTTC.

This clonotype was counted many times. The rearrangement links TRBV6-5 to TRBJ2-5; weak D call: TRBD1 (7 bases). This CDR3 is built from 15 residues. Trimming removed 0 bases from V and 9 bases from J, with 17 bases in between. CDR1 is MNHEY, CDR2 SVGAGI, per germline. The CDR3 region has the DNA TGTGCCAGCAGTTACTCGAGAACAGGGGAGGCGGCCCAGTACTTC. Its translation is CASSYSRTGEAAQYF.

The CDR3 DNA follows: TGTGCCAGTAGGTGGTCGGGCACCGGGGAGCTGTTTTTT. Encoded protein: CASRWSGTGELFF. The chain employs TRBV19 and TRBJ2-2; no firm D call. Trimming removed 6 bases at V and 4 bases at J, with 9 bases between. This CDR3 is built from 13 residues. Germline assignment: CDR1 LNHDA and CDR2 SQIVND (reference sequence).

This clonotype was recorded many times. This chain links TRBV11-3 with TRBJ2-3; no firm D call. V lost 4 bases and J lost 5, with 10 bases in between. The germline gives CDR1 SGHNT, CDR2 YENEEA. The CDR3 contains 13 residues. CDR3 amino acids: CASSSGFVDTQYF. The CDR3 DNA sequence: TGTGCCAGCAGCTCCGGGTTCGTAGATACGCAGTATTTT.

V is TRBV7-4 and J is TRBJ2-7; D is ambiguous. The CDR3 is 14 amino acids. CDR1 is SGHVT and CDR2 is SQSDAQ in the germline V gene. Trimming shortened V by 2 bases and J by 0 bases, and 8 bases separated the two germline ends. The CDR3 here is CASSLRSVSYEQYF. In DNA, the CDR3 is TGTGCCAGCAGCTTACGTTCAGTCTCCTACGAGCAGTACTTC.

About this clonotype: A much bigger clone sits one base away, suggesting this may be a read error. No conserved phenylalanine or tryptophan ends this CDR3, so it is likely a read error. The CDR3 sequence is CAWSVEVGPQYL. Written as DNA, the CDR3 is TGTGCCTGGAGTGTCGAGGTGGGGCCCCAGTACCTC. The J gene is TRBJ2-5, the V gene TRBV30; tentative D call: TRBD1 (5 bases). CDR3 size: 12 residues. Between the trimmed V and J ends, which lost 0 bases and 9 bases, there was a span of 11 bases. Germline V gene data show CDR1 as GTSNPN and CDR2 as SVGIG (reference sequence).

This clonotype occurred many times. With only one base between it and a far larger clone, this is likely a read error. This sequence joins TRBV6-2 or TRBV6-3 and TRBJ2-3; D is uncertain. CDR1 is MNHEY and CDR2 is SVGEGT in the germline V gene. V lost 5 bases and J 2 bases, leaving 5 bases between the germline ends. The CDR3 is 12 amino acids. The DNA of the CDR3 is TGTGCCAGCAGTGAACACACAGATACGCAGTATTTT. Translated: CASSEHTDTQYF.

V usage is TRBV9 and J usage is TRBJ2-1; 8 positions agree with TRBD2. CDR1 SGDLS and CDR2 YYNGEE come from the germline V gene. The trim removed 0 bases at V and 4 bases at J, leaving 3 bases unmatched. This CDR3 spans 15 amino acids. The CDR3, as DNA: TGTGCCAGCAGCGTAGCTAGCGGGCAGTACAATGAGCAGTTCTTC. Translating it yields CASSVASGQYNEQFF.

This clonotype was observed many times. The chain carries TRBV5-1 and TRBJ2-3; the match to TRBD2 covers 8 bases. J was trimmed by 1 base and V by 6 bases; bases with no gene match: 1. Germline CDR1 and CDR2: SGHRS and YFSETQ. The CDR3 is 13 residues long. CDR3 coding DNA: TGCGCCAGCACCGGGGGGGGCACAGATACGCAGTATTTT. This sequence encodes CASTGGGTDTQYF.

This rearrangement joins TRBV27 to TRBJ2-7, with 7 bases aligning to TRBD2. This CDR3 has 14 residues. The V and J ends lost 2 bases and 5 bases, in that order; junction bases with no gene match: 6. Per the germline V gene, CDR1 is MNHEY and CDR2 is SMNVEV (reference sequence). The CDR3 region has the DNA TGTGCCAGCAGTTTACGTGGGAGGGCCGACGAGCAGTACTTC. This translates into CASSLRGRADEQYF.

V and J are TRBV7-9 and TRBJ1-1; TRBD1 might be the D (5 bases). V shed 2 bases and J shed 0 bases, with 13 bases lying between them. There are 16 residues in the CDR3. Per germline, CDR1 SEHNR and CDR2 FQNEAQ (reference sequence). CDR3 amino acids: CASSLSPGEMNTEAFF. The DNA of the CDR3 is TGTGCCAGCAGCTTATCTCCGGGGGAAATGAACACTGAAGCTTTCTTT.

The rearrangement links TRBV5-1 to TRBJ1-6, with 7 nucleotides matching TRBD1. V lost 0 bases, J lost 9 bases, and 0 bases stayed unmatched. This CDR3 has 13 amino acids. Germline CDR1 is SGHRS and CDR2 is YFSETQ. For the CDR3, the DNA is TGCGCCAGCAGCTTGGACAGGGGTTCACCCCTCCACTTT. It specifies CASSLDRGSPLHF.

The genes are TRBV15 and TRBJ2-3; D assignment may be TRBD1 or TRBD2 (7 bases each). The CDR3 is 16 residues long. V was pared by 3 bases and J by 1 base, with 14 bases between. Germline assignment: CDR1 LNHNV and CDR2 YYDKDF (reference sequence). CDR3 DNA: TGTGCCACCAGCAGGGGGGAGGGGGCCCGCACAGATACGCAGTATTTT. It translates to CATSRGEGARTDTQYF.

The rearrangement joins TRBV4-1 to TRBJ2-7; no reliable D call. The CDR3 totals 18 residues. Germline V gene data show CDR1 as MGHRA and CDR2 as YSYEKL. V lost 0 bases and J 4 bases, leaving 22 bases between the germline ends. In nucleotides, the CDR3 is TGCGCCAGCAGCCAAGATCTTGGGCGCCTCACGGAAAGATACGAGCAGTACTTC. It translates to CASSQDLGRLTERYEQYF.

This clonotype was seen once. The rearrangement joins TRBV12-3 or TRBV12-4 to TRBJ2-3, with 9 bases aligning to TRBD2. J lost 2 bases, V lost 5 bases, and 5 bases had no gene match. This CDR3 is 15 amino acids long. CDR3 nucleotide sequence: TGTGCCAGCAGTACCACTAGCGGGTACACAGATACGCAGTATTTT. Its protein is CASSTTSGYTDTQYF.

Ten or more counts support this clonotype. The rearrangement uses TRBV18 and TRBJ1-2; no clear D. V lost 0 bases and J lost 3, with 8 bases in between. The germline V gene has CDR1 KGHSH and CDR2 LQKENI. CDR3 length: 14 amino acids. CDR3 region: CASSPPTKDYGYTF. The CDR3 bases are TGTGCCAGCTCACCACCAACCAAGGACTATGGCTACACCTTC.

Concerning this clonotype itself: The junction shows a germline mismatch at one end, possibly a read error. V is TRBV10-2 and J is TRBJ2-7; D is undetermined. The CDR3 contains 11 residues. Per the germline V gene, CDR1 is WSHSY and CDR2 is SAAADI. The CDR3 region is CASAINYEQCF. CDR3 DNA sequence: TGCGCCAGCGCTATCAACTACGAGCAGTGCTTC.

Ten or more counts support this clonotype. The chain combines TRBV6-2 or TRBV6-3 with TRBJ2-3, with D perhaps matching TRBD2 (5 bases). V was trimmed by 0 bases and J by 3 bases, leaving 7 bases between them. The CDR3 extends over 14 amino acids. CDR1 and CDR2 (germline): MNHEY, SVGEGT. DNA for the CDR3: TGTGCCAGCAGTTACTCGAGGGCTACAGATACGCAGTATTTT. Its protein product is CASSYSRATDTQYF.

The chain couples TRBV9 to TRBJ2-7; a weak D match, TRBD1 (5 bases). The V end was cut by 3 bases, the J end by 5 bases, with 15 bases between. The CDR3 loop spans 14 amino acids. Per germline, CDR1 SGDLS and CDR2 YYNGEE. CDR3 amino acids: CASSASWGQDEQYF. The CDR3 DNA follows: TGTGCCAGCAGCGCCTCGTGGGGCCAAGACGAGCAGTACTTC.

For this clonotype: A much larger clone lies a single base off, so this may be a read error. The J gene is TRBJ2-7, the V gene TRBV6-2 or TRBV6-3; D is unclear. Germline V gene lookup returns CDR1 MNHEY and CDR2 SVGEGT. The CDR3 runs to 14 residues. Trimming took 0 bases from V and 2 from J, leaving 8 bases between them. DNA for the CDR3: TGTGCCAGCAGTTACTCGCTCCAAGCCTACGAGCAGTACTTC. This gives the protein CASSYSLQAYEQYF.

The chain uses TRBV29-1 and TRBJ2-2; 8 bases are a match to TRBD1. Losses at the gene ends were 4 bases for V and 1 base for J; bases not matched to a gene: 5. CDR3 length equals 15 residues. Per germline, CDR1 SQVTM and CDR2 ANQGSEA. CDR3 sequence (DNA): TGCAGCGTTGGACCCGGGACAGGGAACACCGGGGAGCTGTTTTTT. Protein: CSVGPGTGNTGELFF.

This clonotype has ten or more counts. J is TRBJ2-1 and V is TRBV15; D is unresolved. CDR3 length: 16 amino acids. V was clipped by 0 bases and J by 6 bases, with 15 bases between them. Germline V gene data show CDR1 as LNHNV and CDR2 as YYDKDF (reference sequence). In DNA, the CDR3 is TGTGCCACCAGCAGAGAATCTGGGGTAGGGCTCAATGAGCAGTTCTTC. It yields the protein CATSRESGVGLNEQFF.

This clonotype was counted many times. The chain combines TRBV12-3 or TRBV12-4 with TRBJ2-1, with 8 bases aligning to TRBD1. After removal of 1 base from V and 7 bases from J, the junction contained 6 bases not matched to a gene. The CDR3 is 15 residues long. This CDR3 is CASSLGTGTINEQFF. For the CDR3, the DNA is TGTGCCAGCAGTTTAGGGACAGGGACAATAAATGAGCAGTTCTTC.

This clonotype showed up many times. The rearrangement joins TRBV12-3 or TRBV12-4 to TRBJ2-5, with 10 positions matching TRBD1. The ends lost 6 bases at V and 5 bases at J; junction bases unmatched: 6. This CDR3 contains 14 residues. CDR3 sequence (DNA): TGTGCCAGCAGCCCGGGACAGGGGATGGAGACCCAGTACTTC. It yields the protein CASSPGQGMETQYF.

Many counts were recorded for this clonotype. The rearrangement uses TRBV14 and TRBJ2-3; D is ambiguous. This CDR3 has 13 amino acids. CDR1 and CDR2 (germline): SGHDN, FVKESK. V was trimmed by 1 base and J by 2 bases, leaving 4 bases between them. The CDR3 spells CASSQVFTDTQYF. CDR3 bases: TGTGCCAGCAGCCAAGTATTCACAGATACGCAGTATTTT.

CDR3 in amino acids: CASSLSGSNYGYTF. DNA for the CDR3: TGTGCCAGCAGTTTATCGGGCAGTAACTATGGCTACACCTTC. J is TRBJ1-2 and V is TRBV27; D remains ambiguous. V was shortened by 0 bases and J by 1 base, with 6 bases between the two germline ends. Germline CDR1 MNHEY, CDR2 SMNVEV (reference sequence). The length of the CDR3 is 14 residues.

This clonotype occurred many times. CDR3 amino acids: CASSLAGTSGRFRSYNEQFF. CDR3 coding DNA: TGTGCCAGCAGCTTAGCCGGGACTAGCGGGAGGTTTCGCTCCTACAATGAGCAGTTCTTC. V usage is TRBV7-9 and J usage is TRBJ2-1, with 15 bases aligning to TRBD2. Germline-derived CDR1 and CDR2 are SEHNR and FQNEAQ (reference sequence). This CDR3 has 20 amino acids. The trim removed 0 bases at V and 0 bases at J, leaving 6 bases unmatched.

This clonotype appeared many times. The rearrangement links TRBV6-1 to TRBJ2-3; possible D gene TRBD2, 6 bases. Trimming removed 6 bases from V and 1 base from J, with 17 bases in between. This CDR3 has 16 residues. Germline V gene data show CDR1 as MNHNS and CDR2 as SASEGT. The CDR3 DNA reads TGTGCCAGCAGCCTTCGGCGGGATATCGGCACAGATACGCAGTATTTT. Translation: CASSLRRDIGTDTQYF.

This clonotype has a count of ten or more. The chain recombines TRBV24-1 with TRBJ2-3, with 7 bases aligning to TRBD1. CDR1 is KGHDR and CDR2 is SFDVKD in the germline V gene. The trim removed 4 bases at V and 2 bases at J, leaving 5 bases unmatched. CDR3 length: 15 amino acids. The CDR3 loop reads CATSDLTGITDTQYF. CDR3 nucleotides: TGTGCCACCAGTGACTTGACAGGGATCACAGATACGCAGTATTTT.

With respect to this clonotype: The DNA is left out, because the CDR3 cannot be placed on it with certainty; the CDR3 is given as TCRdb lists it. J is TRBJ2-7 and V is TRBV20-1; TRBD1 reflects the table's D call only, with no check against the DNA. The germline gives CDR1 DFQATT, CDR2 SNEGSKA (reference sequence). The CDR3 region is 15 residues in length, termini included. CDR3: CSATPSWDRAYEQYF.